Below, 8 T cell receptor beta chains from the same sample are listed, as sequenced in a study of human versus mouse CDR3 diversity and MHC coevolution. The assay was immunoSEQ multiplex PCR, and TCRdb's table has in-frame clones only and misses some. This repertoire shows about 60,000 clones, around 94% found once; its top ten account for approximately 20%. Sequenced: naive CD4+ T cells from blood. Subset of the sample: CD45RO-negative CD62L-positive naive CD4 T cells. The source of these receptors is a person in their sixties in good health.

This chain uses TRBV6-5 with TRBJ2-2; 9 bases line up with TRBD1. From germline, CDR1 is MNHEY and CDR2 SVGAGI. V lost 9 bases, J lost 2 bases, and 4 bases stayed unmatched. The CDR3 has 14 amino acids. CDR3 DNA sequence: TGTGCCAGGAGGGACAGGGTTAACACCGGGGAGCTGTTTTTT. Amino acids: CARRDRVNTGELFF.

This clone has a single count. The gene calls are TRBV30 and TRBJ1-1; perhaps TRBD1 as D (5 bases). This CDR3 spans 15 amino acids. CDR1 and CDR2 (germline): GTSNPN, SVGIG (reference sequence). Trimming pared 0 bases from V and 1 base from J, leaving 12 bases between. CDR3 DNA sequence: TGTGCCTGGAGTGTACGGTTGACAGAGAACACTGAAGCTTTCTTT. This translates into CAWSVRLTENTEAFF.

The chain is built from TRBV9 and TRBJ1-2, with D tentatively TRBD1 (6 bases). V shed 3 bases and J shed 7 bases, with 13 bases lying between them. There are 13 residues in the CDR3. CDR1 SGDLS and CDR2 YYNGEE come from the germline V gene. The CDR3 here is CASSGEWGLGYTF. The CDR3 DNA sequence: TGTGCCAGCAGCGGGGAGTGGGGGCTTGGCTACACCTTC.

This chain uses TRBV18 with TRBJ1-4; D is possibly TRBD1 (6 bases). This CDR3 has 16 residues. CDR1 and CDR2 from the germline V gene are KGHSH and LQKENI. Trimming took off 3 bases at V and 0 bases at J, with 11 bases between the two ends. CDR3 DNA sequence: TGTGCCAGCTCACCCGACAGGACCTCAACTAATGAAAAACTGTTTTTT. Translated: CASSPDRTSTNEKLFF.

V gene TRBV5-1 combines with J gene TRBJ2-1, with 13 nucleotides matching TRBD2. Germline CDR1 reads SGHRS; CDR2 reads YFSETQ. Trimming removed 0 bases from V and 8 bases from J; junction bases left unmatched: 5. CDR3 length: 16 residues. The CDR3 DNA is TGCGCCAGCAGCTTGGAGGGACTAGCGGGAACGGATGAGCAGTTCTTC. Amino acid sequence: CASSLEGLAGTDEQFF.

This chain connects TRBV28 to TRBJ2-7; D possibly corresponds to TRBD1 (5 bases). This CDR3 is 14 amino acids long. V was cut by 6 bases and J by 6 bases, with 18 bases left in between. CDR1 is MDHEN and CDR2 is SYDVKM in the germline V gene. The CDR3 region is CASSRPTGRAEQYF. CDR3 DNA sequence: TGTGCCAGCAGCAGACCAACAGGCAGGGCCGAGCAGTACTTC.

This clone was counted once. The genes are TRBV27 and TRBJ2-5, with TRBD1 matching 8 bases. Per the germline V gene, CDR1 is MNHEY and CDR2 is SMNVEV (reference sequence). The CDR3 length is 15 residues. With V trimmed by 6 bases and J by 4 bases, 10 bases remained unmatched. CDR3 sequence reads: CASSDRQGIGETQYF. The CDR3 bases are TGTGCCAGCAGCGACAGACAGGGGATTGGAGAGACCCAGTACTTC.

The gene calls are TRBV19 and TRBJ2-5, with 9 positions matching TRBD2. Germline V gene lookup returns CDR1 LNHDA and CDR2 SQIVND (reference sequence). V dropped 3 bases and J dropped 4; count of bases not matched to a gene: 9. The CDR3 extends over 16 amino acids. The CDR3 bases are TGTGCCAGTAGTATTGGGGCGGGAGGGATCGGAGAGACCCAGTACTTC. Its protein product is CASSIGAGGIGETQYF.